This entry lists 8 T cell receptor beta chains sequenced from one sample in a study of blood T cell repertoires in COVID-19. Generated by immunoSEQ multiplex PCR, the TCRdb table keeps only in-frame clones and is missing some. The data hold some 320,000 clones, with about 85% observed a single time. The sample was PBMCs or T cells enriched from blood (not recorded which). Source of these receptors: a young woman who had been exposed to COVID-19.

The sample holds one count of this clone. V usage is TRBV12-3 or TRBV12-4 and J usage is TRBJ1-1; 7 bases fit TRBD1. The CDR3 has 13 residues. Germline trimming cut 2 bases from V and 7 bases from J; bases unmatched to any gene: 4. As DNA, the CDR3 is TGTGCCAGCAGTTTAAAGGGGGCTGGTGAAGCTTTCTTT. Amino acids: CASSLKGAGEAFF.

This clone came up a few times. V usage is TRBV4-3 and J usage is TRBJ1-6; D unresolved. CDR1 and CDR2 (germline): LGHNA, YSLEER. The V gene lost 0 bases and the J gene lost 7 bases, with 16 bases spanning the gap. The CDR3 extends over 17 amino acids. The CDR3 DNA reads TGCGCCAGCAGCCAAGAAGGTGACTTTTTACCGAATTCACCCCTCCACTTT. Its protein product is CASSQEGDFLPNSPLHF.

This clone was seen only a few times. The gene calls are TRBV19 and TRBJ2-3; TRBD2 agrees at 12 bases. Germline V gene sequence: CDR1 LNHDA, CDR2 SQIVND (reference sequence). The CDR3 is 15 amino acids. The J segment lost 5 bases and the V segment lost 7 bases, leaving 7 bases of the junction unmatched. The CDR3 DNA reads TGTGCCAGTAATATTCCGGGACTAGCGGGAGATACGCAGTATTTT. This sequence encodes CASNIPGLAGDTQYF.

The V call is TRBV11-2, the J call TRBJ2-7; D is uncertain. The V end was cut by 4 bases, the J end by 2 bases, with 15 bases between. Germline V gives CDR1 SGHAT, CDR2 FQNNGV. The CDR3 has 15 amino acids. The CDR3: CASSSLETVTYEQYF. The CDR3, as DNA: TGTGCCAGCAGCTCCCTGGAAACAGTTACCTACGAGCAGTACTTC.

V gene TRBV14 combines with J gene TRBJ1-5, with 9 bases lining up with TRBD1. This CDR3 is built from 15 residues. V was clipped by 7 bases and J by 5 bases; unmatched bases: 9. Germline assignment: CDR1 SGHDN and CDR2 FVKESK. CDR3 nucleotide sequence: TGTGCCAGCAAAAACGTCACAGGGGGCGATCAGCCCCAGCATTTT. It yields the protein CASKNVTGGDQPQHF.

The V call is TRBV18, the J call TRBJ1-4; 10 bases agree with TRBD1. The V and J ends lost 3 bases and 6 bases, in that order; junction bases with no gene match: 1. From germline, CDR1 is KGHSH and CDR2 LQKENI. The CDR3 consists of 14 residues. The DNA for the CDR3 is TGTGCCAGCTCACCGGGGACAGGGGATGAAAAACTGTTTTTT. Amino acids: CASSPGTGDEKLFF.

The chain has TRBV5-1 and TRBJ1-1; 10 bases fit TRBD1. Germline V gene lookup returns CDR1 SGHRS and CDR2 YFSETQ. V was clipped by 3 bases and J by 0 bases; unmatched bases: 5. The CDR3 covers 16 residues. In nucleotides, the CDR3 is TGCGCCAGCAGCTCATACGGGACAGGGGTGAACACTGAAGCTTTCTTT. This gives the protein CASSSYGTGVNTEAFF.

The rearrangement uses TRBV28 and TRBJ1-2, with unresolved D. The germline V and J ends were trimmed by 4 bases and 4 bases, with 7 bases remaining between them. There are 12 residues in the CDR3. Looked up from germline, CDR1 is MDHEN and CDR2 is SYDVKM. In DNA, the CDR3 is TGTGCCAGCAGTTCGCGAAGCTATGGCTACACCTTC. This encodes CASSSRSYGYTF.